The clone carrying this T cell receptor (beta chain) was counted between two and nine times. Its antigen remains unidentified. Expressed TCRB transcripts were sequenced because the entire RNA isolate underwent reverse transcription. This table comes from immunoSEQ multiplex PCR, and its TCRdb copy is limited to in-frame clones, with some not included. The sample includes around 260,000 clones, roughly 24% seen only once; the top ten take about 0.012%. The data stem from a study of beta chain features in type 1 diabetes. This CDR3 region has 13 residues. Trimming removed 5 bases from V and 1 base from J; junction bases left unmatched: 5. The V gene's germline CDR1 is SQVTM and CDR2 ANQGSEA. Findings and caveats of the study: TCRB CDR3s from Type 1 diabetes patients were moderately but significantly shorter in all four CD4+ subsets.

The clonotype was recovered from a woman in her twenties or thirties with type 1 diabetes. This rearrangement joins TRBV29-1 to TRBJ2-7; 7 bases agree with TRBD2. Sequenced sample: naive CD4+ T cells from blood. The CDR3 DNA reads TGCAGCGTTACGACTAGCAGGTCCTACGAGCAGTACTTC. Translating it yields CSVTTSRSYEQYF.